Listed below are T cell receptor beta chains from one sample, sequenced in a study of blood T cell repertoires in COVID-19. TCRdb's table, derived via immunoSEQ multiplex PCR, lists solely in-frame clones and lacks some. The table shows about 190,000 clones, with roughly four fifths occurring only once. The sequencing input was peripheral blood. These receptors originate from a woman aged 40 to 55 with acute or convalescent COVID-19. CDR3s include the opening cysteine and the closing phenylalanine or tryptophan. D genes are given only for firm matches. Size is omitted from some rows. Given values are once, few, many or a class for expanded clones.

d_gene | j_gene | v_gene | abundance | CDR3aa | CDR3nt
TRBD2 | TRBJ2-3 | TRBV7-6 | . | CASSLVAGPTDTQYF | TGTGCCAGCAGCTTAGTAGCGGGGCCAACAGATACGCAGTATTTT
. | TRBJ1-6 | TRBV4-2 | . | CASSPLLRAHNSPLHF | TGTGCCAGCAGCCCGCTTCTCAGGGCCCATAATTCACCCCTCCACTTT
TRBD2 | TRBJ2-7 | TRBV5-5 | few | CASSFQREVVDEQYF | TGTGCCAGCAGCTTCCAGCGGGAGGTCGTTGACGAGCAGTACTTC
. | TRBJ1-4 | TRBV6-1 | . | CASSEWTATNEKLFF | TGTGCCAGCAGTGAATGGACAGCAACTAATGAAAAACTGTTTTTT
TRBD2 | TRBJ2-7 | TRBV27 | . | CASQAARAGGEQYF | TGTGCCAGCCAGGCGGCAAGGGCGGGGGGCGAGCAGTACTTC
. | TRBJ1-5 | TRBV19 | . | CASGILGPVGGNQPQHF | TGTGCCAGTGGGATTCTAGGGCCCGTCGGGGGCAATCAGCCCCAGCATTTT
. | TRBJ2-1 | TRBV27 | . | CASRRDRFTYNEQFF | TGTGCCAGCAGACGAGACAGATTTACCTACAATGAGCAGTTCTTC
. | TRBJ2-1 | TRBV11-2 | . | CASSQREAGNEQFF | TGTGCCAGCAGCCAAAGGGAGGCGGGGAATGAGCAGTTCTTC
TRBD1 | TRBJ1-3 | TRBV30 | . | CAWTDRGPGNTIYF | TGTGCCTGGACAGACAGGGGACCTGGAAACACCATATATTTT
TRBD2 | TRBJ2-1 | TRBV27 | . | CASSPGPRRLGGNEQFF | TGTGCCAGCAGCCCGGGACCTCGGCGATTGGGGGGGAATGAGCAGTTCTTC
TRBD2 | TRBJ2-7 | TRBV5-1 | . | CASSPLTSGLSPPEQYF | TGCGCCAGCAGCCCCTTGACTAGCGGGCTGTCCCCTCCCGAGCAGTACTTC
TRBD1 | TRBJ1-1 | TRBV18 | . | CASSPQAGTGANTEAFF | TGTGCCAGCTCACCCCAAGCCGGGACAGGGGCAAACACTGAAGCTTTCTTT
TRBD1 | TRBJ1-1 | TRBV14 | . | CASSLLPRGPEVNTEAFF | TGTGCCAGCAGCCTATTACCAAGGGGGCCTGAGGTAAACACTGAAGCTTTCTTT
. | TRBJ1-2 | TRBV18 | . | CASSRTTGFRGYTF | TGTGCCAGCTCCCGGACCACAGGTTTTCGTGGCTACACCTTC
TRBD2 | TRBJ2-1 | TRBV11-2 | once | CASSHGLAGVKDNEQFF | TGTGCCAGCAGCCACGGACTAGCGGGCGTGAAGGACAATGAGCAGTTCTTC
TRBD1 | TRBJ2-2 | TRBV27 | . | CASSPGQGVSGELFF | TGTGCCAGCTCCCCGGGACAGGGGGTTTCTGGGGAGCTGTTTTTT